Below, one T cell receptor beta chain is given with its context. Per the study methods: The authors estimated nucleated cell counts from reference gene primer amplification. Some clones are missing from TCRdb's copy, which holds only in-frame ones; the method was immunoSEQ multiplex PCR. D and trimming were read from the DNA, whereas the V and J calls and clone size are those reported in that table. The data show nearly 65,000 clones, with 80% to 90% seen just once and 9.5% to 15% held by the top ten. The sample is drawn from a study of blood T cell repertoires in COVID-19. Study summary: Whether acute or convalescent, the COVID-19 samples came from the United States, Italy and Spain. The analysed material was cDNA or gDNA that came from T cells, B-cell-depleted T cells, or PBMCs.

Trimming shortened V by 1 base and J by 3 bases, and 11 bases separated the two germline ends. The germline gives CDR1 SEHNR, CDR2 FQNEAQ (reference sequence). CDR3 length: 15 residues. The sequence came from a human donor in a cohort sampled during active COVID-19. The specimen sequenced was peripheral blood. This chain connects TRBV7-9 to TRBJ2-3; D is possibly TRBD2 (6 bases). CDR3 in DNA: TGTGCCAGCAGCTTAGAGAGCGGGTTGACAGATACGCAGTATTTT. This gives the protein CASSLESGLTDTQYF. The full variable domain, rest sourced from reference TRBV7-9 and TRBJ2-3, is DTGVSQNPRHKITKRGQNVTFRCDPISEHNRLYWYRQTLGQGPEFLTYFQNEAQLEKSRLLSDRFSAERPKGSFSTLEIQRTEQGDSAMYLCASSLESGLTDTQYFGPGTRLTVL.